A single sample is the source of the 25 T cell receptor beta chains below, sequenced in a study of T cell responses to AZD1222 COVID-19 vaccine. This table comes from immunoSEQ multiplex PCR, and its TCRdb copy is limited to in-frame clones, with some not included. The sample yields roughly 200,000 clones, 91% seen once. Sequenced here: peripheral blood, sampled 28 days after the second AZD1222 dose. Every receptor here comes from an adult who received the AZD1222 COVID-19 vaccine.

This sequence joins TRBV5-1 and TRBJ1-1, with D possibly matching TRBD1 (5 bases). The V and J ends lost 3 bases and 4 bases respectively, with 10 bases between them. Germline V gives CDR1 SGHRS, CDR2 YFSETQ. The CDR3 is 13 residues long. CDR3 coding DNA: TGCGCCAGCAGCTCAGACAGTATCACTGAAGCTTTCTTT. Translation: CASSSDSITEAFF.

This clone was observed a handful of times. The genes are TRBV30 and TRBJ1-5; unclear D gene. Germline-derived CDR1 and CDR2 are GTSNPN and SVGIG (reference sequence). This CDR3 region has 12 residues. V lost 3 bases to trimming and J lost 1 base, with 4 bases between them. The CDR3 protein is CAWRWSNQPQHF. The CDR3 DNA is TGTGCCTGGAGGTGGAGCAATCAGCCCCAGCATTTT.

The gene calls are TRBV7-3 and TRBJ1-4, with 9 bases lining up with TRBD1. The germline V gene has CDR1 SGHTA and CDR2 FQGTGA. This CDR3 has 18 residues. V trimming: 5 bases; J trimming: 7 bases; junction bases outside the gene matches: 17. The CDR3, as DNA: TGTGCCAGCAGCCTGTTGGACCCCGGGGGGGACAGGGCTGAAAAACTGTTTTTT. Amino acid sequence: CASSLLDPGGDRAEKLFF.

This clone has only one observation. The V gene is TRBV15, the J gene TRBJ1-1, with a weak D call TRBD1 (6 bases). The germline V gene encodes CDR1 LNHNV and CDR2 YYDKDF (reference sequence). The germline V and J ends were trimmed by 8 bases and 4 bases, with 11 bases remaining between them. The CDR3 totals 12 residues. CDR3 sequence: CATGTISTEAFF. In nucleotides, the CDR3 is TGTGCCACCGGGACAATCAGCACTGAAGCTTTCTTT.

Concerning this clone: The sample contains more than one DNA sequence encoding this CDR3. This chain links TRBV14 with TRBJ1-1, with D possibly TRBD1 on 5 matching bases. The V gene's germline CDR1 is SGHDN and CDR2 FVKESK. Trimming shortened V by 1 base and J by 4 bases, and 10 bases separated the two germline ends. The CDR3 spans 14 residues. The CDR3, as DNA: TGTGCCAGCAGCCAAGTTGGGGGTGGCACTGAAGCTTTCTTT. It translates to CASSQVGGGTEAFF. Complete variable domain (other parts from reference TRBV14 and TRBJ1-1): EAGVTQFPSHSVIEKGQTVTLRCDPISGHDNLYWYRRVMGKEIKFLLHFVKESKQDESGMPNNRFLAERTGGTYSTLKVQPAELEDSGVYFCASSQVGGGTEAFFGQGTRLTVV.

The chain carries TRBV7-2 and TRBJ2-1, with 13 bases lining up with TRBD2. V was pared by 4 bases and J by 6 bases, with 0 bases of the junction left unmatched. Germline CDR1 is SGHTA and CDR2 is FQGNSA. The CDR3 covers 14 residues. This CDR3 reads CASSWTSGSNEQFF. DNA of the CDR3: TGTGCCAGCAGCTGGACTAGCGGGAGCAATGAGCAGTTCTTC.

The CDR3 DNA sequence: TGTGCCAGCAGTACCCTCAGGAACACTGAAGCTTTCTTT. Translated, it gives CASSTLRNTEAFF. The V call is TRBV6-5, the J call TRBJ1-1, with no clear D. The CDR3 sequence is 13 residues long. Germline lookup yields CDR1 MNHEY and CDR2 SVGAGI. With 5 bases removed from V and 1 base from J, the gap between germline ends came to 8 bases.

Only one count was recorded for this clone. This chain links TRBV27 with TRBJ2-3; no clear D gene. V lost 4 bases and J 0 bases, leaving 8 bases between the germline ends. The CDR3 spans 14 residues. Germline lookup yields CDR1 MNHEY and CDR2 SMNVEV (reference sequence). As DNA, the CDR3 is TGTGCCAGCAGTTACTATCCTAGCACAGATACGCAGTATTTT. It is translated as CASSYYPSTDTQYF.

The genes are TRBV6-5 and TRBJ1-2, with 7 positions matching TRBD1. Germline CDR1 is MNHEY and CDR2 is SVGAGI. V gave up 8 bases and J gave up 4 bases; unmatched junction bases: 4. The CDR3 spans 12 residues. The CDR3 DNA reads TGTGCCAGCGGGGACAGTGCCTATGGCTACACCTTC. Residues: CASGDSAYGYTF.

The rearrangement uses TRBV27 and TRBJ2-7; TRBD2 matches 9 bases. V gave up 5 bases and J gave up 6 bases; unmatched junction bases: 11. CDR1 is MNHEY and CDR2 is SMNVEV in the germline V gene (reference sequence). This CDR3 has 15 residues. CDR3 protein: CASSPAGLATSEQYF. CDR3 nucleotide sequence: TGTGCCAGCAGTCCCGCGGGACTAGCTACGTCCGAGCAGTACTTC.

The chain carries TRBV7-8 and TRBJ2-7; 10 bases line up with TRBD1. The junction had 12 bases not matched to a gene; V was cut back by 4 bases and J by 6 bases. This CDR3 has 16 residues. The V gene's germline CDR1 is SGHVS and CDR2 FQNEAQ. In nucleotides, the CDR3 is TGTGCCAGCAGCTCTTACAAGGGACAGGGGTATGGCGAGCAGTACTTC. Amino acid sequence: CASSSYKGQGYGEQYF.

The rearrangement links TRBV6-5 to TRBJ2-3; D gene ambiguous. The CDR3 is 15 residues long. V was clipped by 3 bases and J by 1 base, with 11 bases between them. Germline V gene lookup returns CDR1 MNHEY and CDR2 SVGAGI. The CDR3 DNA reads as TGTGCCAGCAGTTATATGTCGTTCGGCACAGATACGCAGTATTTT. It specifies CASSYMSFGTDTQYF.

The gene calls are TRBV28 and TRBJ2-7; no reliable D call. Germline V CDR1 and CDR2: MDHEN, SYDVKM. This CDR3 comprises 14 residues. Trimming pared 6 bases from V and 1 base from J, leaving 13 bases between. The CDR3 DNA reads as TGTGCCAGCAGCCTGTCGCCGAATTCCTACGAGCAGTACTTC. As protein: CASSLSPNSYEQYF.

This clone occurred once. This sequence joins TRBV7-9 and TRBJ2-2, with TRBD1 as a possible D gene (6 bases). Trimming removed 8 bases from V and 4 bases from J, with 11 bases in between. This CDR3 comprises 13 residues. Germline CDR1 is SEHNR and CDR2 is FQNEAQ (reference sequence). This chain's CDR3 is CASHGGSTGELFF. Here the CDR3 DNA reads TGTGCCAGCCATGGGGGCAGCACCGGGGAGCTGTTTTTT. Combining the CDR3 with reference TRBV7-9 and TRBJ2-2 gives the whole variable domain DTGVSQNPRHKITKRGQNVTFRCDPISEHNRLYWYRQTLGQGPEFLTYFQNEAQLEKSRLLSDRFSAERPKGSFSTLEIQRTEQGDSAMYLCASHGGSTGELFFGEGSRLTVL.

V usage is TRBV9 and J usage is TRBJ2-5; TRBD2 matches 8 bases. This CDR3 comprises 16 residues. V shed 4 bases and J 0 bases; nucleotides not matched to a gene: 8. From germline, CDR1 is SGDLS and CDR2 YYNGEE. The CDR3 sequence: CASSPRVAGYQETQYF. CDR3 nucleotide sequence: TGTGCCAGCAGCCCCCGGGTAGCGGGGTACCAAGAGACCCAGTACTTC.

There are a few counts of this clone. The chain links TRBV7-8 to TRBJ1-5, with D hard to call. CDR3 length equals 14 residues. Germline assignment: CDR1 SGHVS and CDR2 FQNEAQ. Trimming stripped 7 bases from V and 1 base from J, with 11 bases between. The CDR3 loop is CASNPHGSNQPQHF. CDR3 DNA: TGTGCCAGCAACCCCCACGGGAGCAATCAGCCCCAGCATTTT.

This sequence joins TRBV7-2 and TRBJ2-5, with D maybe TRBD2 (6 bases). V lost 0 bases, J lost 1 base, and 9 bases lay in between. This CDR3 contains 15 residues. CDR1 and CDR2 (germline): SGHTA, FQGNSA. Here the CDR3 DNA reads TGTGCCAGCAGCTTAGCGGCGGGGACCCAAGAGACCCAGTACTTC. Translation: CASSLAAGTQETQYF.

The CDR3 loop is CASSIVEGEGYTF. The CDR3 DNA reads as TGTGCCAGTAGTATAGTGGAGGGCGAGGGCTACACCTTC. The J gene is TRBJ1-2, the V gene TRBV19, with D unclear. This CDR3 is built from 13 residues. Trimming shortened V by 1 base and J by 8 bases, and 11 bases separated the two germline ends. Per the germline V gene, CDR1 is LNHDA and CDR2 is SQIVND (reference sequence).

The V call is TRBV5-1, the J call TRBJ2-1, with a possible D match to TRBD2 (7 bases). From germline, CDR1 is SGHRS and CDR2 YFSETQ. The length of the CDR3 is 16 residues. V lost 1 base and J 4 bases, leaving 15 bases between the germline ends. This CDR3 is CASSLWAGEGYNEQFF. The CDR3 DNA sequence: TGCGCCAGCAGCTTGTGGGCAGGGGAGGGATACAATGAGCAGTTCTTC.

V is TRBV28 and J is TRBJ1-5; D is possibly TRBD1 (5 bases). This CDR3 contains 18 residues. CDR1 is MDHEN, CDR2 SYDVKM, per germline. V lost 3 bases and J lost 0, with 18 bases in between. In DNA form, the CDR3 reads TGTGCCAGCAGTTTTGGGGGGATGACAGAAACTAGCAATCAGCCCCAGCATTTT. Its translation is CASSFGGMTETSNQPQHF.

In its sample, this clone was seen once. This chain connects TRBV24-1 to TRBJ1-4, with D possibly matching TRBD1 (5 bases). V lost 3 bases, J lost 8 bases, and 9 bases lay in between. Per germline, CDR1 KGHDR and CDR2 SFDVKD. The CDR3 has 13 amino acids. The CDR3 sequence is CATSDPREEKLFF. In DNA form, the CDR3 reads TGTGCCACCAGTGATCCCAGGGAGGAAAAACTGTTTTTT.

This chain connects TRBV28 to TRBJ1-5; weak D call: TRBD1 (6 bases). The CDR3 consists of 14 residues. V shed 6 bases and J shed 6 bases, with 15 bases lying between them. The germline V gene has CDR1 MDHEN and CDR2 SYDVKM. CDR3 protein: CASSNYRVIQPQHF. The CDR3 coding sequence is TGTGCCAGCAGCAACTACAGGGTTATTCAGCCCCAGCATTTT. The full variable domain, with the rest looked up from reference TRBV28 and TRBJ1-5, is DVKVTQSSRYLVKRTGEKVFLECVQDMDHENMFWYRQDPGLGLRLIYFSYDVKMKEKGDIPEGYSVSREKKERFSLILESASTNQTSMYLCASSNYRVIQPQHFGDGTRLSIL.

V usage is TRBV18 and J usage is TRBJ1-5; D call uncertain. The germline CDR1 and CDR2 sequences are KGHSH and LQKENI. The CDR3 runs 15 residues. V dropped 1 base and J dropped 6 bases, with 13 bases sitting between them. CDR3 amino acids: CASSPQGEGSQPQHF. The CDR3 DNA follows: TGTGCCAGCTCACCACAGGGAGAGGGTAGTCAGCCCCAGCATTTT.

The V gene is TRBV7-9, the J gene TRBJ2-7; no firm D call. This CDR3 region has 11 residues. The ends were cut back, 5 bases at V and 7 bases at J, with 9 bases in the middle. Per germline, CDR1 SEHNR and CDR2 FQNEAQ (reference sequence). CDR3 sequence: CASSTSWEQYF. Here the CDR3 DNA reads TGTGCCAGCAGCACTTCGTGGGAGCAGTACTTC.

The J gene is TRBJ2-2, the V gene TRBV19; 8 bases line up with TRBD2. CDR3 length: 13 residues. In germline, CDR1 is LNHDA, CDR2 SQIVND (reference sequence). V was pared by 9 bases and J by 6 bases, with 6 bases of the junction left unmatched. CDR3 sequence: CASSRLAPGELFF. The CDR3 DNA follows: TGTGCCAGCTCGAGACTAGCGCCCGGGGAGCTGTTTTTT.